Following are 28 T cell receptor beta chains from one sample sequenced in a study of CD8+CD57+ T cells in acquired aplastic anemia. Both TCR beta VDJ combination and CDR3 sequence profiling were carried out. Genomic DNA was the template for this profiling. TCRdb reprocessed the reads with MiXCR, giving one entry per CDR3 protein. The top ten hold 8% of the sample, which has more than 250,000 distinct CDR3 sequences, around three fifths seen once. The material sequenced was sorted CD4+, CD8+, or CD8+CD57+ T cells (not recorded which) from PBMCs. The receptor source for this set is a human donor with severe aplastic anemia or a healthy control (not recorded which).

CDR3 DNA: TGTGCCAGCAGCGAAGAGCCAGATACGCAGTATTTT. This encodes CASSEEPDTQYF. The chain uses TRBV7-8 and TRBJ2-3; D is uncertain. The germline gives CDR1 SGHVS, CDR2 FQNEAQ. The V gene lost 5 bases and the J gene lost 4 bases, with 7 bases spanning the gap. The CDR3 covers 12 residues.

V gene TRBV7-3 combines with J gene TRBJ2-1; 9 bases map to TRBD1. Germline V gives CDR1 SGHTA, CDR2 FQGTGA. The CDR3 length is 16 residues. V lost 5 bases, J lost 10 bases, and 15 bases stayed unmatched. The CDR3 region has the DNA TGTGCCAGCAGCGACCCGGGACAGGGAGGTACTAGGGAGCAGTTCTTC. As protein: CASSDPGQGGTREQFF.

The chain recombines TRBV24-1 with TRBJ2-3; 10 positions agree with TRBD2. Germline assignment: CDR1 KGHDR and CDR2 SFDVKD. The CDR3 spans 17 residues. The J segment lost 1 base and the V segment lost 8 bases, leaving 11 bases of the junction unmatched. The DNA for the CDR3 is TGTGCCACCATTCTGATTATTAGCGGGGGGTGCACAGATACGCAGTATTTT. It is translated as CATILIISGGCTDTQYF.

The table lists this clonotype with many counts. This sequence joins TRBV7-3 and TRBJ1-2, with D maybe TRBD1 (5 bases). Germline V gives CDR1 SGHTA, CDR2 FQGTGA. V dropped 2 bases and J dropped 6 bases, with 10 bases sitting between them. The CDR3 totals 13 residues. CDR3 protein: CASSLLGVDGYTF. DNA of the CDR3: TGTGCCAGCAGCTTACTAGGGGTGGATGGCTACACCTTC. Looking up the rest from reference TRBV7-3 and TRBJ1-2 gives the full variable domain: GAGVSQTPSNKVTEKGKYVELRCDPISGHTALYWYRQSLGQGPEFLIYFQGTGAADDSGLPNDRFFAVRPEGSVSTLKIQRTERGDSAVYLCASSLLGVDGYTFGSGTRLTVV.

The chain recombines TRBV29-1 with TRBJ2-1, with 9 bases aligning to TRBD2. Germline-derived CDR1 and CDR2 are SQVTM and ANQGSEA. V gave up 6 bases and J gave up 7 bases; unmatched junction bases: 4. The CDR3 is 12 amino acids. CDR3 protein: CSVAGGQNEQFF. CDR3 coding DNA: TGCAGCGTGGCGGGAGGGCAAAATGAGCAGTTCTTC.

The chain recombines TRBV15 with TRBJ2-3, with a possible D match to TRBD2 (6 bases). With 3 bases removed from V and 4 bases from J, the gap between germline ends came to 17 bases. The CDR3 is 16 amino acids. CDR1 is LNHNV, CDR2 YYDKDF, per germline (reference sequence). The CDR3 coding sequence is TGTGCCACCAGCAGGGCCCATGGGTGGGAGGCAGATACGCAGTATTTT. Its translation: CATSRAHGWEADTQYF.

The chain uses TRBV7-6 and TRBJ2-6; 8 positions match TRBD2. The CDR3 runs to 17 residues. V shed 4 bases, J shed 3 bases, and the junction held 8 bases outside the gene matches. Germline V CDR1 and CDR2: SGHVS, FNYEAQ. The CDR3, as DNA: TGTGCCAGCAGCTCCCGAGGGGGGACTAGTGGGGCCAACGTCCTGACTTTC. Its protein product is CASSSRGGTSGANVLTF.

The CDR3: CASSWGGQGREAFF. The CDR3 nucleotides read TGCGCCAGCAGCTGGGGGGGACAGGGACGTGAAGCTTTCTTT. The V call is TRBV5-1, the J call TRBJ1-1, with TRBD1 matching 9 bases. Trimming at V came to 3 bases and at J to 7 bases, leaving 7 bases not matched to a gene. From germline, CDR1 is SGHRS and CDR2 YFSETQ. This CDR3 has 14 amino acids.

This clonotype was seen many times. This sequence joins TRBV20-1 and TRBJ2-5; unclear D gene. Germline CDR1 DFQATT, CDR2 SNEGSKA (reference sequence). V shed 2 bases and J shed 1 base, with 8 bases lying between them. The CDR3 extends over 13 amino acids. The CDR3, as DNA: TGCAGTGCTAGACGCAGTGGCCAAGAGACCCAGTACTTC. Amino acids: CSARRSGQETQYF.

The table lists this clonotype with a count of one. The chain joins TRBV29-1 to TRBJ2-7, with D hard to call. CDR1 is SQVTM and CDR2 is ANQGSEA in the germline V gene. The CDR3 sequence is 13 residues long. Trimming removed 2 bases from V and 1 base from J, with 9 bases in between. CDR3 in DNA: TGCAGCGTTGAATTAGGTGGGTCCTACGAGCAGTACTTC. It encodes CSVELGGSYEQYF.

The V gene is TRBV29-1, the J gene TRBJ1-2; no reliable D call. V lost 4 bases, J lost 1 base, and 10 bases lay in between. Per the germline V gene, CDR1 is SQVTM and CDR2 is ANQGSEA. The CDR3 sequence is 13 residues long. CDR3 protein: CSVVGGDNYGYTF. The DNA of the CDR3 is TGCAGCGTTGTAGGCGGAGATAACTATGGCTACACCTTC. Supplemented by reference TRBV29-1 and TRBJ1-2, the full variable domain reads SAVISQKPSRDICQRGTSLTIQCQVDSQVTMMFWYRQQPGQSLTLIATANQGSEATYESGFVIDKFPISRPNLTFSTLTVSNMSPEDSSIYLCSVVGGDNYGYTFGSGTRLTVV.

The chain links TRBV20-1 to TRBJ1-5, with D uncertain. The germline V gene has CDR1 DFQATT and CDR2 SNEGSKA (reference sequence). The V and J ends lost 1 base and 7 bases respectively, with 11 bases between them. This CDR3 is built from 13 residues. The CDR3 sequence: CSARATSGQPQHF. In DNA, the CDR3 is TGCAGTGCTAGAGCCACAAGTGGGCAGCCCCAGCATTTT.

This clonotype has at least ten counts. The CDR3 bases are TGCGCCAGCAGCGGGACGGGGCTTCAAGAGACCCAGTACTTC. Translating gives CASSGTGLQETQYF. The rearrangement joins TRBV5-1 to TRBJ2-5; possibly TRBD1 or TRBD2 for D (5 bases each). Trimming removed 4 bases from V and 2 bases from J, with 12 bases in between. This CDR3 is built from 14 residues. In germline, CDR1 is SGHRS, CDR2 YFSETQ.

The chain links TRBV14 to TRBJ1-6, with D hard to call. Germline CDR1 reads SGHDN; CDR2 reads FVKESK. V lost 3 bases, J lost 1 base, and 7 bases lay in between. The CDR3 consists of 15 residues. The CDR3 bases are TGTGCCAGCAGCCAGGGTGGGTCCTATAATTCACCCCTCCACTTT. This translates into CASSQGGSYNSPLHF.

The J gene is TRBJ1-6, the V gene TRBV7-2, with a tentative D call TRBD1 (5 bases). This CDR3 has 15 amino acids. Trimming removed 4 bases at V and 13 bases at J, with 20 bases between. From germline, CDR1 is SGHTA and CDR2 FQGNSA. The DNA of the CDR3 is TGTGCCAGCAGCTATAGTCTTCCAGGGAATCAGCCCCTCCACTTT. Protein product: CASSYSLPGNQPLHF.

This clonotype was observed once. The genes are TRBV19 and TRBJ2-2; 8 bases fit TRBD2. Germline loops: CDR1 LNHDA, CDR2 SQIVND (reference sequence). The ends lost 8 bases at V and 4 bases at J; junction bases unmatched: 9. The CDR3 contains 15 residues. The CDR3 DNA follows: TGTGCCAGTGGGACGCGGGGGGCCAGCACCGGGGAGCTGTTTTTT. This sequence encodes CASGTRGASTGELFF.

The DNA for the CDR3 is TGTGCCAGTAGTATGGGGGGACAGGGTGGTTCACCCCTCCACTTT. This translates into CASSMGGQGGSPLHF. The chain is built from TRBV19 and TRBJ1-6, with TRBD1 identical over 9 bases. This CDR3 spans 15 amino acids. CDR1 and CDR2 (germline): LNHDA, SQIVND (reference sequence). The ends lost 3 bases at V and 9 bases at J; junction bases unmatched: 6.

V gene TRBV7-2 combines with J gene TRBJ2-7; the match to TRBD2 covers 10 bases. After removal of 7 bases from V and 2 bases from J, the junction contained 2 bases not matched to a gene. The CDR3 is made up of 13 amino acids. The germline V gene encodes CDR1 SGHTA and CDR2 FQGNSA. The CDR3 is CASNLAGAYEQYF. The CDR3 region has the DNA TGTGCCAGCAATCTAGCGGGGGCCTACGAGCAGTACTTC. The whole variable domain, filled in from reference TRBV7-2 and TRBJ2-7, reads GAGVSQSPSNKVTEKGKDVELRCDPISGHTALYWYRQSLGQGLEFLIYFQGNSAPDKSGLPSDRFSAERTGGSVSTLTIQRTQQEDSAVYLCASNLAGAYEQYFGPGTRLTVT.

This clonotype showed up just a few times. V usage is TRBV19 and J usage is TRBJ2-1; possibly TRBD2 for D (5 bases). The CDR3 totals 12 residues. Deletions cut 6 bases from V and 8 bases from J, with 11 bases between. In germline, CDR1 is LNHDA, CDR2 SQIVND (reference sequence). The CDR3 sequence is CASSGSGDEQFF. CDR3 nucleotides: TGTGCCAGTAGCGGAAGCGGCGATGAGCAGTTCTTC.

This clonotype has at least ten counts. The gene calls are TRBV19 and TRBJ1-2, with D possibly matching TRBD1 (5 bases). The CDR3 length is 11 residues. The ends were cut back, 4 bases at V and 8 bases at J, with 8 bases in the middle. Per the germline V gene, CDR1 is LNHDA and CDR2 is SQIVND (reference sequence). Here the CDR3 reads CASSTGYGYTF. CDR3 sequence (DNA): TGTGCCAGTAGTACAGGGTACGGCTACACCTTC.

The chain has TRBV7-9 and TRBJ2-7, with TRBD1 matching 9 bases. J lost 1 base, V lost 5 bases, and 9 bases had no gene match. This CDR3 is 16 amino acids long. Germline V CDR1 and CDR2: SEHNR, FQNEAQ (reference sequence). The CDR3 here is CASSTPRDRVSYEQYF. CDR3 nucleotide sequence: TGTGCCAGCAGCACGCCCCGGGACAGGGTATCCTACGAGCAGTACTTC.

This clonotype showed up many times. The V gene is TRBV7-3, the J gene TRBJ2-6; possible D gene TRBD2, 6 bases. The CDR3 sequence is 16 residues long. V was trimmed by 4 bases and J by 3 bases, leaving 13 bases between them. Germline V CDR1 and CDR2: SGHTA, FQGTGA. The CDR3 coding sequence is TGTGCCAGCAGCTATCCGGGACTGGGTGGGGCCAACGTCCTGACTTTC. Its translation: CASSYPGLGGANVLTF.

This chain links TRBV20-1 with TRBJ2-1, with D unclear. The V gene's germline CDR1 is DFQATT and CDR2 SNEGSKA (reference sequence). V was pared by 4 bases and J by 0 bases, with 4 bases between. The CDR3 is 12 amino acids. In nucleotides, the CDR3 is TGCAGTGCTACGCCCTCCTACAATGAGCAGTTCTTC. This gives the protein CSATPSYNEQFF.

The gene calls are TRBV24-1 and TRBJ2-1; TRBD1 might be the D (6 bases). Trimming shortened V by 2 bases and J by 6 bases, and 13 bases separated the two germline ends. The germline CDR1 and CDR2 sequences are KGHDR and SFDVKD. The CDR3 loop spans 15 amino acids. The CDR3 here is CATSDSLDRPNEQFF. For the CDR3, the DNA is TGTGCCACCAGTGATTCTCTGGACAGACCCAATGAGCAGTTCTTC.

The genes are TRBV10-2 and TRBJ1-1, with D unresolved. The germline gives CDR1 WSHSY, CDR2 SAAADI. The CDR3 runs 11 residues. Trimming pared 2 bases from V and 8 bases from J, leaving 6 bases between. Here the CDR3 reads CASSEVGEAFF. CDR3 nucleotides: TGCGCCAGCAGTGAGGTGGGAGAAGCTTTCTTT.

This clonotype was seen many times. This rearrangement joins TRBV7-9 to TRBJ1-1; 7 bases are a match to TRBD1. Germline lookup yields CDR1 SEHNR and CDR2 FQNEAQ (reference sequence). CDR3 length equals 13 residues. V lost 5 bases, J lost 4 bases, and 4 bases stayed unmatched. This CDR3 reads CASSNPGGTEAFF. In nucleotides, the CDR3 is TGTGCCAGCAGCAACCCAGGGGGCACTGAAGCTTTCTTT.

This chain connects TRBV7-2 to TRBJ2-7; D call uncertain. Trimming took 2 bases from V and 2 from J, leaving 7 bases between them. CDR3 size: 13 residues. CDR1 is SGHTA, CDR2 FQGNSA, per germline. The CDR3 region has the DNA TGTGCCAGCAGCTTATTCATGACCTACGAGCAGTACTTC. It specifies CASSLFMTYEQYF.

This chain links TRBV10-3 with TRBJ1-1; 10 bases are a match to TRBD1. The CDR3 loop spans 15 amino acids. The germline gives CDR1 ENHRY, CDR2 SYGVKD. V trimming: 6 bases; J trimming: 2 bases; junction bases outside the gene matches: 6. The CDR3 here is CAISLGQGGNTEAFF. CDR3 nucleotide sequence: TGTGCCATCAGCCTCGGACAGGGGGGCAACACTGAAGCTTTCTTT.